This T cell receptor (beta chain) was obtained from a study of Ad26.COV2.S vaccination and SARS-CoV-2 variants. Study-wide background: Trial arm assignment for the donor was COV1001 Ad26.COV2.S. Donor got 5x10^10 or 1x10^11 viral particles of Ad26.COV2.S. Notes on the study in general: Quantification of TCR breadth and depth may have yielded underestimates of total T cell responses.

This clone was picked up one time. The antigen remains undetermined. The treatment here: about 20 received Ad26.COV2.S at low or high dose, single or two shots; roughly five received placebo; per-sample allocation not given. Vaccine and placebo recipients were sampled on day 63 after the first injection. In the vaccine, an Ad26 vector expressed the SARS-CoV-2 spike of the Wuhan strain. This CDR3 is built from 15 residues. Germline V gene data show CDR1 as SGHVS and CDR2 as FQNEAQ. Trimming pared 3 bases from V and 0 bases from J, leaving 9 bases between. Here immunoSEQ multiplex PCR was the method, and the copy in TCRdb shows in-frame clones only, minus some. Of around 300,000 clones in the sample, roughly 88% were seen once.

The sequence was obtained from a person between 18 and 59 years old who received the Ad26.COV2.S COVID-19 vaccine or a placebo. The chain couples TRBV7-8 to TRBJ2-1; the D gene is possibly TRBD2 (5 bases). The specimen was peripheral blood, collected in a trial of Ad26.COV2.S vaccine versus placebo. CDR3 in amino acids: CASSLKGLSYNEQFF. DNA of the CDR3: TGTGCCAGCAGCTTGAAAGGACTCTCCTACAATGAGCAGTTCTTC.